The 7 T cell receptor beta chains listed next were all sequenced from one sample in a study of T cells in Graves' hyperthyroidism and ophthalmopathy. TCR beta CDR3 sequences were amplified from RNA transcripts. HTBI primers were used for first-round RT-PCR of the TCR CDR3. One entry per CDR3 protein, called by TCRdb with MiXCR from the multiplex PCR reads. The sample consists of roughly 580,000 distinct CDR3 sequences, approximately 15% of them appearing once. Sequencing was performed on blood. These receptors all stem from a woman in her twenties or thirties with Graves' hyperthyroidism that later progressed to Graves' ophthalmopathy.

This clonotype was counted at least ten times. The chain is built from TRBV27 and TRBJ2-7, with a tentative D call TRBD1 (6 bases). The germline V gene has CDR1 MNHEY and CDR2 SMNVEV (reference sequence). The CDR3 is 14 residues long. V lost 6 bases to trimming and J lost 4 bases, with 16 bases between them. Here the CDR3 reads CASSPRGLLYEQYF. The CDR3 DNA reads TGTGCCAGCAGCCCCAGGGGCCTCCTTTACGAGCAGTACTTC.

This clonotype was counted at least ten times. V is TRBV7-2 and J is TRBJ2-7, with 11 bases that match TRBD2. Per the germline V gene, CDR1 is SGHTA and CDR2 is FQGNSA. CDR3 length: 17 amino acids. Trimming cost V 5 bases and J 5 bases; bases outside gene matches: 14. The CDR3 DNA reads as TGTGCCAGCAGCCTCCTACTAGCGGGAGTTCCCTGGGACGAGCAGTACTTC. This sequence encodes CASSLLLAGVPWDEQYF.

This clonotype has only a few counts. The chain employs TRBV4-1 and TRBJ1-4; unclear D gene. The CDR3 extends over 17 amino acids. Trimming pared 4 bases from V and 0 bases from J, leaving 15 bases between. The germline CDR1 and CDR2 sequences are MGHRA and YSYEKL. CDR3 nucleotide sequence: TGCGCCAGCAGCCGCCAGCCTCATCTAGCAACTAATGAAAAACTGTTTTTT. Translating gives CASSRQPHLATNEKLFF.

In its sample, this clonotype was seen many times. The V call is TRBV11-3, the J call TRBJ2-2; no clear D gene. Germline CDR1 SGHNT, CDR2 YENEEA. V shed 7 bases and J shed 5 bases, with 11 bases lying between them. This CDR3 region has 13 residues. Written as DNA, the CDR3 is TGTGCCAGCACAATTTCGGAAACCGGGGAGCTGTTTTTT. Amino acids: CASTISETGELFF.

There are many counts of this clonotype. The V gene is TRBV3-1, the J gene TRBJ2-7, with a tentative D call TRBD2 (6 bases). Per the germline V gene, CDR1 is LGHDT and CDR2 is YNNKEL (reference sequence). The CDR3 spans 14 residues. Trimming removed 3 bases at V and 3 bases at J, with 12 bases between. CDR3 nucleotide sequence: TGTGCCAGCAGCCAGGCGGGACTCCTCTACGAGCAGTACTTC. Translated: CASSQAGLLYEQYF.

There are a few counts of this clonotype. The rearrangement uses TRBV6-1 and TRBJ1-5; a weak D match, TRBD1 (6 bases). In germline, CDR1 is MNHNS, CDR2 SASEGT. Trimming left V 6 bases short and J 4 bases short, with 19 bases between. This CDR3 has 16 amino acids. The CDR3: CASRISPGGSNQPQHF. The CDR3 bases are TGTGCCAGCAGGATATCTCCGGGGGGCTCAAATCAGCCCCAGCATTTT.

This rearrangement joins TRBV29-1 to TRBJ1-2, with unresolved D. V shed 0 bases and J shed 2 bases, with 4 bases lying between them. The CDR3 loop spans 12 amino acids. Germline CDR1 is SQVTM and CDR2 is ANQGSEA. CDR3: CSVEEINYGYTF. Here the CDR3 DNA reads TGCAGCGTTGAAGAGATAAACTATGGCTACACCTTC.